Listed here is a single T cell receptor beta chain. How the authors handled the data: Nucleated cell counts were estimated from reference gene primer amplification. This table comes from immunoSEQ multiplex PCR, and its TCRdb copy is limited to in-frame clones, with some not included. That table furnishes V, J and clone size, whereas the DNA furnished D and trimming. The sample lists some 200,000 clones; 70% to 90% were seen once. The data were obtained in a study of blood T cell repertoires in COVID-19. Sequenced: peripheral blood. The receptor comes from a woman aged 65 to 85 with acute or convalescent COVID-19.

CDR3 sequence reads: CAISASSGPIQETQYF. CDR3 bases: TGTGCCATCAGTGCATCCAGCGGTCCAATCCAAGAGACCCAGTACTTC. The V and J genes are TRBV10-3 and TRBJ2-5; possibly TRBD2 for D (5 bases). The germline V and J ends were trimmed by 4 bases and 1 base, with 16 bases remaining between them. Germline values: CDR1 ENHRY, CDR2 SYGVKD. This CDR3 is built from 16 residues.